What follows are 18 T cell receptor beta chains derived from one specimen sequenced in a study of regulatory T cells in long-lasting Graves disease. Time point noted: newly diagnosed GD, antithyroid drugs for less than 3 months. With RNA extracted from PBMCs as input, the TCR library was made. Researchers made TCR beta libraries by using iRepertoire HTBI primers and running Arm-PCR on CDR3 regions. TCRdb independently ran MiXCR on the multiplex PCR reads; one entry per CDR3 protein. The repertoire holds around 420,000 distinct CDR3 sequences, with around 15% as singletons. The material sequenced was peripheral blood mononuclear cells (PBMCs), taken at new diagnosis, from a patient treated with antithyroid drugs. These receptors came from a female donor with Graves disease.

This clonotype occurred a few times. The chain couples TRBV12-5 to TRBJ1-3; D unclear. The CDR3 has 16 amino acids. With 5 bases removed from V and 4 bases from J, the gap between germline ends came to 18 bases. Germline V gives CDR1 LGHNT, CDR2 FRNRAP. Here the CDR3 DNA reads TGTGCTAGTGGTCTCCCCGGAGGGCGCGTGGGAAACACCATATATTTT. This encodes CASGLPGGRVGNTIYF.

The chain employs TRBV12-3 or TRBV12-4 and TRBJ1-1; no firm D call. The V gene lost 6 bases and the J gene lost 9 bases, with 14 bases spanning the gap. This CDR3 is 12 amino acids long. For the CDR3, the DNA is TGTGCCAGCAGCCTTAGACGGAGTCAAGCTTTCTTT. It is translated as CASSLRRSQAFF.

The chain recombines TRBV3-1 with TRBJ2-5, with 10 bases that match TRBD2. This CDR3 contains 18 residues. CDR1 is LGHDT, CDR2 YNNKEL, per germline (reference sequence). After removal of 0 bases from V and 2 bases from J, the junction contained 9 bases not matched to a gene. CDR3 sequence: CASSQEGSLAGVQETQYF. The CDR3 DNA reads as TGTGCCAGCAGCCAAGAAGGGTCGCTAGCGGGGGTTCAAGAGACCCAGTACTTC.

This clonotype was counted between two and nine times. This rearrangement joins TRBV6-2 or TRBV6-3 to TRBJ1-2; D is perhaps TRBD1 (5 bases). CDR1 is MNHEY and CDR2 is SVGEGT in the germline V gene. The CDR3 is 15 amino acids. Trimming took 2 bases from V and 6 from J, leaving 16 bases between them. CDR3 region: CASSYVGRTGHGYTF. The CDR3, as DNA: TGTGCCAGCAGTTACGTCGGCAGGACGGGGCATGGCTACACCTTC.

Ten or more counts support this clonotype. This chain uses TRBV29-1 with TRBJ1-2, with TRBD1 as a possible D gene (5 bases). Trimming removed 4 bases at V and 3 bases at J, with 21 bases between. CDR1 SQVTM and CDR2 ANQGSEA come from the germline V gene. The CDR3 loop spans 16 amino acids. In DNA, the CDR3 is TGCAGCGTTGTGGGGGGTAAGGGACTGAAAGACTATGGCTACACCTTC. Its protein is CSVVGGKGLKDYGYTF.

This clonotype turned up a few times. A much larger clone differs from this one at a single base, so this may be a read error. The chain employs TRBV4-1 and TRBJ2-3; D unresolved. The J call is uncertain, as TRBJ1-5 better fits the DNA end. CDR3 length: 16 residues. CDR1 is MGHRA, CDR2 YSYEKL, per germline. The CDR3 region is CASSQVPTSSTDTQHF. The CDR3 nucleotides are TGCGCCAGCAGCCAAGTCCCGACTTCGAGCACAGATACGCAGCATTTT.

This clonotype was seen repeatedly, ten times or more. V usage is TRBV5-1 and J usage is TRBJ2-2, with 11 nucleotides matching TRBD1. The CDR3 contains 17 residues. Germline V CDR1 and CDR2: SGHRS, YFSETQ. For the CDR3, the DNA is TGCGCAGTCCCAGCAGAGGACGGGACAGGGGGCACCGGGGAGCTGTTTTTT. It translates to CAVPAEDGTGGTGELFF.

This clonotype has a count of ten or more. The chain employs TRBV7-9 and TRBJ1-1; no firm D call. Germline values: CDR1 SEHNR, CDR2 FQNEAQ (reference sequence). Trimming removed 5 bases at V and 4 bases at J, with 20 bases between. The length of the CDR3 is 16 residues. CDR3 nucleotides: TGTGCCAGCAGCCCACCGGGAGGGAGAGGGTTCACTGAAGCTTTCTTT. It specifies CASSPPGGRGFTEAFF.

This clonotype was picked up many times. The J gene is TRBJ2-3, the V gene TRBV20-1, with D perhaps matching TRBD2 (6 bases). The germline V gene has CDR1 DFQATT and CDR2 SNEGSKA (reference sequence). V was trimmed by 3 bases and J by 4 bases, leaving 14 bases between them. The CDR3 totals 14 residues. The CDR3 nucleotides are TGCAGTGCTAGTGTTACGGGAGAGTCAGATACGCAGTATTTT. The encoded protein is CSASVTGESDTQYF.

In its sample, this clonotype was seen many times. The chain uses TRBV28 and TRBJ2-1, with D tentatively TRBD2 (6 bases). This CDR3 comprises 15 residues. V lost 7 bases and J lost 4, with 17 bases in between. Germline lookup yields CDR1 MDHEN and CDR2 SYDVKM. The CDR3 DNA reads as TGTGCCAGCACACCAGGGACTCTTCGGTACAATGAGCAGTTCTTC. It codes for CASTPGTLRYNEQFF.

This clonotype was observed many times. This rearrangement joins TRBV7-2 to TRBJ1-1; tentative D call: TRBD1 (5 bases). The CDR3 totals 14 residues. CDR1 is SGHTA and CDR2 is FQGNSA in the germline V gene. Trimming left V 5 bases short and J 1 base short, with 11 bases between. CDR3 protein: CASSPGRGNTEAFF. The CDR3 coding sequence is TGTGCCAGCAGCCCGGGACGCGGGAACACTGAAGCTTTCTTT.

This clonotype was recorded a few times. V and J are TRBV12-3 or TRBV12-4 and TRBJ2-1, with D unclear. CDR3 size: 14 residues. V was pared by 5 bases and J by 6 bases, with 14 bases between. This chain's CDR3 is CASSPGLAPNEQFF. CDR3 DNA: TGTGCCAGCAGTCCCGGCCTGGCCCCCAATGAGCAGTTCTTC.

The V and J genes are TRBV4-1 and TRBJ2-3; D gene ambiguous. Per germline, CDR1 MGHRA and CDR2 YSYEKL. There are 13 residues in the CDR3. Trimming took off 3 bases at V and 3 bases at J, with 7 bases between the two ends. The CDR3 DNA sequence: TGCGCCAGCAGCCACGTAGGGACAGATACGCAGTATTTT. This encodes CASSHVGTDTQYF.

This clonotype was counted only a few times. The chain joins TRBV7-2 to TRBJ2-7, with TRBD2 as a possible D gene (5 bases). V gave up 5 bases and J gave up 1 base, with 12 bases separating them. The germline V gene has CDR1 SGHTA and CDR2 FQGNSA. The CDR3 runs to 14 residues. CDR3 residues: CASSPRGFSYEQYF. The DNA for the CDR3 is TGTGCCAGCAGCCCCCGAGGGTTTTCCTACGAGCAGTACTTC.

The table lists this clonotype with many counts. The rearrangement links TRBV5-6 to TRBJ1-2, with TRBD1 identical over 10 bases. The CDR3 consists of 15 residues. V was clipped by 3 bases and J by 7 bases; unmatched bases: 9. CDR1 and CDR2 (germline): SGHDT, YYEEEE. The CDR3 region is CASSWTRQGAVGYTF. Written as DNA, the CDR3 is TGTGCCAGCAGCTGGACCCGACAGGGGGCTGTTGGCTACACCTTC.

This clonotype was recorded only once. A much larger clone is a single base away; this may be a read error. Likely a read error: the CDR3 ends without its conserved phenylalanine or tryptophan. The rearrangement joins TRBV7-9 to TRBJ1-1; 12 bases line up with TRBD1. Trimming took 4 bases from V and 3 from J; bases not matched to a gene: 3. Germline V lookup: CDR1 SEHNR, CDR2 FQNEAQ (reference sequence). The CDR3 is 15 residues long. The CDR3 protein is CASSSGTGGYTEAFL. CDR3 coding DNA: TGTGCCAGCAGCTCCGGGACAGGGGGCTACACTGAAGCTTTCCTT.

This clonotype showed up many times. The chain combines TRBV28 with TRBJ2-7; 9 bases match TRBD1. The CDR3 length is 14 residues. Germline V gene sequence: CDR1 MDHEN, CDR2 SYDVKM. Trimming at V came to 1 base and at J to 4 bases, leaving 2 bases not matched to a gene. The CDR3 spells CASSLSGTGYEQYF. As DNA, the CDR3 is TGTGCCAGCAGTTTATCCGGGACAGGGTACGAGCAGTACTTC.

This clonotype appeared many times. V and J are TRBV7-3 and TRBJ2-5; 15 positions match TRBD2. Per germline, CDR1 SGHTA and CDR2 FQGTGA. The CDR3 contains 17 residues. With 5 bases clipped from V and 1 base from J, the junction kept 5 bases outside the gene matches. CDR3 protein: CASSVGLAGGRQETQYF. DNA of the CDR3: TGTGCCAGCAGCGTGGGACTAGCGGGAGGACGCCAAGAGACCCAGTACTTC.